The rows below give T cell receptor beta chains drawn from one sample of a study of shared clonotypes between healthy human individuals. Profiled with immunoSEQ multiplex PCR; TCRdb holds only in-frame clones, not every one. Of millions of clones detected, 90% to 95% appear once; the ten largest clones hold 0.1% to 0.15%. Sequencing input: naive CD4+ T cells sorted from blood. These receptors were collected from a man in his late teens or twenties in good health. Both conserved end residues are part of each CDR3. A D gene is named only where the DNA matches it firmly. Where a row states a size, it is once, few, many or the class of an expanded clone; other rows omit it.

TRBV7-9	TRBJ2-1	.	TRBD1	TGTGCCAGCAGTCTCAGGGGGCAGGCAAACAATGAGCAGTTCTTC	CASSLRGQANNEQFF
TRBV27	TRBJ2-3	.	.	TGTGCCAGCAGTTTTGGCGGGAGCACAGATACGCAGTATTTT	CASSFGGSTDTQYF
TRBV3-1/TRBV3-2	TRBJ2-7	.	.	TGTGCCAGCAGCTGGGACTCCTTC	CASSWDSF
TRBV6-5	TRBJ1-5	.	TRBD1	TGTGCCAGCAGCCCCGGGACAGTCGAGAATCAGCCCCAGCATTTT	CASSPGTVENQPQHF
TRBV30	TRBJ2-7	.	.	TGTGCCTGGAGTCCCCAGGCAAAATACTACGAGCAGTACTTC	CAWSPQAKYYEQYF
TRBV7-2	TRBJ2-1	.	TRBD2	TGTGCCAGCAGCAAGTCCGGGACTAGCAGGAATGAGCAGTTCTTC	CASSKSGTSRNEQFF
TRBV5-1	TRBJ2-5	.	TRBD1	TGCGCCAGCAGCCCGGGCGTGGGGACAGTACAAGAGACCCAGTACTTC	CASSPGVGTVQETQYF
TRBV5-4	TRBJ1-2	few	.	TGTGCCAGCAGCTTTGATCGTGGCTACACCTTC	CASSFDRGYTF
TRBV5-1	TRBJ2-2	.	TRBD1	TGCGCCAGCAGCTTGGGGACAGGGATAGGCGGGGAGCTGTTTTTT	CASSLGTGIGGELFF
TRBV6-5	TRBJ2-3	.	TRBD1	TGTGCCAGCAGGGAGACAGGGGAGGATACGCAGTATTTT	CASRETGEDTQYF
TRBV7-3	TRBJ1-1	.	.	TGTGCCAGCAGCCCTCGGGGGGCGAACACTGAAGCTTTCTTT	CASSPRGANTEAFF
TRBV4-1	TRBJ2-7	.	.	TGCGCCAGCAGCCAAGACCACCCAAATGTTCGCGAGCAGTACTTC	CASSQDHPNVREQYF
TRBV5-1	TRBJ2-5	once	.	TGCGCCAGCAGCTTCAGCTCGCTCCAAGAGACCCAGTACTTC	CASSFSSLQETQYF
TRBV25-1	TRBJ1-1	.	.	TGTGCCAGCAGCGTGCAGGGTCTCAACACTGAAGCTTTCTTT	CASSVQGLNTEAFF
TRBV5-4	TRBJ2-7	.	TRBD1	TGTGCCAGCAGCTCCCCCGACAGGGTTTGGGAGCAGTACTTC	CASSSPDRVWEQYF
TRBV7-2	TRBJ1-3	.	.	TGTGCCAGCAGCTTAGAGGGGGGAAAGCAGAACACCATATATTTT	CASSLEGGKQNTIYF
TRBV6-5	TRBJ2-7	.	TRBD1	TGTGCCAGCAGTTACGGACAGGGAAACTACGAGCAGTACTTC	CASSYGQGNYEQYF
TRBV4-1	TRBJ2-2	.	TRBD2	TGCGCCAGCACCCTAGGGAGACTAGCGGGAACCGGGGAGCTGTTTTTT	CASTLGRLAGTGELFF
TRBV7-2	TRBJ2-7	.	.	TGTGCCAGCAGCTCCAGGGAAGGCGAGCAGTACTTC	CASSSREGEQYF
TRBV30	TRBJ1-5	.	.	TGTGCCTGGAGTGGCGACAGTGTTCAGCCCCAGCATTTT	CAWSGDSVQPQHF
TRBV5-1	TRBJ1-5	.	.	TGCGCCAGCAGCTCAGGGCCGAGTAATCAGCCCCAGCATTTT	CASSSGPSNQPQHF
TRBV30	TRBJ2-3	once	.	TGTGCCTGGAGTTTAGGGAGCACAGATACGCAGTATTTT	CAWSLGSTDTQYF
TRBV5-1	TRBJ1-6	.	TRBD1	TGCGCCAGCAGCGAGAGGACAGGGGATAATTCACCCCTCCACTTT	CASSERTGDNSPLHF
TRBV10-3	TRBJ2-3	.	.	TGTGCCATCAGCCCGCTAGGCACAGATACGCAGTATTTT	CAISPLGTDTQYF
TRBV4-3	TRBJ1-4	.	.	TGCGCCAGCAGCCAAGATCTTGGGGGGGCTGCAACTAATGAAAAACTGTTTTTT	CASSQDLGGAATNEKLFF
TRBV5-1	TRBJ1-2	.	.	TGCGCCAGCAGCCCGGACGGGGGGCCCATGGGCTACACCTTC	CASSPDGGPMGYTF
TRBV19	TRBJ2-1	.	TRBD1	TGTGCCAGCACCGGGACAGGGAATGTGGGTGAGCAGTTCTTC	CASTGTGNVGEQFF
TRBV7-6	TRBJ1-4	.	TRBD1	TGTGCCAGCAGCTCAGCCGGGACAGGGACTGAAAAACTGTTTTTT	CASSSAGTGTEKLFF
TRBV7-8	TRBJ2-7	.	.	TGTGCCAGCAGCTTAGCCCGAGGGCTCTACGAGCAGTACTTC	CASSLARGLYEQYF
TRBV19	TRBJ1-2	.	.	TGTGCCAGTACCCCTTCGCAGGTTAACTATGGCTACACCTTC	CASTPSQVNYGYTF
TRBV7-9	TRBJ1-2	once	.	TGTGCCAGCAGCTTAGCGGTGACACCTTATGGCTACACCTTC	CASSLAVTPYGYTF
TRBV18	TRBJ2-2	.	.	TGTGCCAGCTCACTCGCTCAAAGGGGAACGAACACCGGGGAGCTGTTTTTT	CASSLAQRGTNTGELFF
TRBV28	TRBJ1-5	.	.	TGTGCCAGCAGTTTCCTACAGGGAGGCAATCAGCCCCAGCATTTT	CASSFLQGGNQPQHF
TRBV2	TRBJ2-1	.	.	TGTGCCAGCAGTGAAAACCGGGGGGCCTCCTACAATGAGCAGTTCTTC	CASSENRGASYNEQFF
TRBV7-2	TRBJ2-7	.	TRBD2	TGTGCCAGCAGCCTGACGGGAGGTTCCTACGAGCAGTACTTC	CASSLTGGSYEQYF
TRBV4-1	TRBJ2-5	.	TRBD2	TGCGCCAGCAGTCAAGAACAAGCGGGACTGGGGGAGACCCAGTACTTC	CASSQEQAGLGETQYF
TRBV2	TRBJ2-2	.	.	TGTGCCAGCAGTGGGGAAGGGAACACCGGGGAGCTGTTTTTT	CASSGEGNTGELFF
TRBV6-1	TRBJ1-3	.	TRBD1	TGTGCCAGCAGTGAAGCGCTCCAGGGGGACACCATATATTTT	CASSEALQGDTIYF
TRBV5-1	TRBJ1-5	once	.	TGCGCCAGCAGCTTGGACAGTCCTAGCAATCAGCCCCAGCATTTT	CASSLDSPSNQPQHF
TRBV6-1	TRBJ1-3	.	.	TGTGCCAGCGGAAAGGGTGAAACTGGAAACACCATATATTTT	CASGKGETGNTIYF
TRBV6-5	TRBJ2-7	.	TRBD1	TGTGCCAGCAGTTACTCAATCACAGGGGCCCACGAGCAGTACTTC	CASSYSITGAHEQYF
TRBV2	TRBJ1-6	.	.	TGTGCCAGCAGTGAATCGGGCTGGGGCTGGAATTCACCCCTCCACTTT	CASSESGWGWNSPLHF
TRBV5-1	TRBJ2-5	.	.	TGCGCCAGCAGCTTGGACGGCCGGATCCAAGAGACCCAGTACTTC	CASSLDGRIQETQYF
TRBV18	TRBJ2-5	.	.	TGTGCCAGCTCACCCCAAACCGCGAATGAACAGGAGACCCAGTACTTC	CASSPQTANEQETQYF
TRBV9	TRBJ1-6	.	.	TGTGCCAGCAGCCCCCGCGCAGGGGTTCGTTCACCCCTCCACTTT	CASSPRAGVRSPLHF
TRBV6-5	TRBJ1-3	.	.	TGTGCCAGCATGATGGGAAACACCATATATTTT	CASMMGNTIYF
TRBV2	TRBJ1-5	.	.	TGTGCCAGTAAATATAGCAATCAGCCCCAGCATTTT	CASKYSNQPQHF
TRBV7-6	TRBJ2-7	.	.	TGTGCCAGCAGCAAACGGACAGATTTTTCCTACGAGCAGTACTTC	CASSKRTDFSYEQYF
TRBV6-5	TRBJ1-6	.	.	TGTGCCAGCTCCAAAGACAGGCTCAATTCACCCCTCCACTTT	CASSKDRLNSPLHF
TRBV2	TRBJ1-5	.	.	TGTGCCAGCAGTGAAGCTGGGTGGACTGGCAATCAGCCCCAGCATTTT	CASSEAGWTGNQPQHF
TRBV4-3	TRBJ2-7	.	.	TGCGCCAGCAGCCAAGATAGCCTAGCTGTGACCTCCTACGAGCAGTACTTC	CASSQDSLAVTSYEQYF
TRBV4-3	TRBJ2-3	.	.	TGCGCCAGCAGCCCCCGGGTGGGTTCGAGCACAGATACGCAGTATTTT	CASSPRVGSSTDTQYF
TRBV19	TRBJ1-5	once	TRBD1	TGTGCCAGCCAGGGGGAGAGTTTTAGCAATCAGCCCCAGCATTTT	CASQGESFSNQPQHF
TRBV25-1	TRBJ1-4	.	.	TGTGCCAGCAGTGAACCAGACAGAGTTAATGAAAAACTGTTTTTT	CASSEPDRVNEKLFF
TRBV9	TRBJ2-5	.	.	TGTGCCAGCAGCGTAACCCCGGGGAGGGAGACCCAGTACTTC	CASSVTPGRETQYF